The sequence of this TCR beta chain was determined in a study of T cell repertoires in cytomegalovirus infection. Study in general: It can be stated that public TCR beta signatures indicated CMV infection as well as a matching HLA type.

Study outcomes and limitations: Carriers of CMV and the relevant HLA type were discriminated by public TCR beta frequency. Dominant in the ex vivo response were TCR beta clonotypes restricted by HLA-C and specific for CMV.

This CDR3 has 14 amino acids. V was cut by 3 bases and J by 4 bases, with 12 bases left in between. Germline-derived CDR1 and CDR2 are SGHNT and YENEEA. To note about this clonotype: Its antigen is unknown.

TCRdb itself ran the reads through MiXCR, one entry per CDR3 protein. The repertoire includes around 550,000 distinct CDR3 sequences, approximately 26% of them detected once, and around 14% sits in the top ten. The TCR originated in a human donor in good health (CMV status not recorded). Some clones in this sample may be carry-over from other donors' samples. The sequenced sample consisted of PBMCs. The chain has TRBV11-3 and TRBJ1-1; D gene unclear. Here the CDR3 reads CASSFAGKSTEAFF. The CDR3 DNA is TGTGCCAGCAGCTTCGCGGGGAAAAGCACTGAAGCTTTCTTT.